A single sample is the source of the 12 T cell receptor beta chains below, sequenced in a study of T-cell reconstitution after alpha-beta-depleted transplantation in children. As it was prepared, the TCRbeta library received unique molecular identifiers. Each CDR3 protein is one row after TCRdb ran MiXCR on the PCR reads. The sample shows under 450,000 distinct CDR3 sequences, roughly 15% of them seen only once. The specimen was PBMCs, mostly from graft donor cells, collected 360 days after TCRalphabeta/CD19-depleted stem cell transplant. The receptors were sampled from a boy younger than two who had a stem cell transplant for Wiskott-Aldrich syndrome, so the T cells may come from the graft donor.

V gene TRBV24-1 combines with J gene TRBJ2-1; D gene uncertain. The germline V and J ends were trimmed by 5 bases and 3 bases, with 7 bases remaining between them. Germline V CDR1 and CDR2: KGHDR, SFDVKD. The CDR3 spans 13 residues. This chain's CDR3 is CATSGALYNEQFF. In DNA, the CDR3 is TGTGCCACCAGTGGTGCCCTCTACAATGAGCAGTTCTTC.

This clonotype was recorded many times. V is TRBV12-3 or TRBV12-4 and J is TRBJ2-5; 10 nucleotides align to TRBD2. V was pared by 5 bases and J by 5 bases, with 8 bases of the junction left unmatched. The CDR3 is made up of 15 amino acids. CDR3 loop: CASSRSGRVRETQYF. The CDR3 DNA sequence: TGTGCCAGCAGTCGCAGCGGGAGGGTTCGGGAGACCCAGTACTTC.

The sample holds many counts of this clonotype. The chain employs TRBV5-1 and TRBJ2-7, with a possible D match to TRBD1 (6 bases). The germline V gene encodes CDR1 SGHRS and CDR2 YFSETQ. The ends were cut back, 5 bases at V and 3 bases at J, with 12 bases in the middle. There are 13 residues in the CDR3. This CDR3 reads CASSSGAGYEQYF. As DNA, the CDR3 is TGCGCCAGCAGTTCAGGGGCCGGCTACGAGCAGTACTTC. Complete variable domain (other parts from reference TRBV5-1 and TRBJ2-7): KAGVTQTPRYLIKTRGQQVTLSCSPISGHRSVSWYQQTPGQGLQFLFEYFSETQRNKGNFPGRFSGRQFSNSRSEMNVSTLELGDSALYLCASSSGAGYEQYFGPGTRLTVT.

V is TRBV7-2 and J is TRBJ2-7, with 10 bases lining up with TRBD1. The CDR3 covers 14 residues. The J segment lost 5 bases and the V segment lost 7 bases, leaving 8 bases of the junction unmatched. The V gene's germline CDR1 is SGHTA and CDR2 FQGNSA. The CDR3 DNA reads as TGTGCCAGCAAACCGGGACAGGGGAACCACGAGCAGTACTTC. It specifies CASKPGQGNHEQYF.

This clonotype was seen a handful of times. The chain recombines TRBV9 with TRBJ2-5; D is unclear. Germline V gene lookup returns CDR1 SGDLS and CDR2 YYNGEE. The CDR3 covers 13 residues. The V end lost 0 bases, the J end lost 2 bases, and 5 bases lay between the germline ends. The CDR3 is CASSVDPQETQYF. The CDR3 DNA reads TGTGCCAGCAGCGTAGATCCACAAGAGACCCAGTACTTC.

The J gene is TRBJ2-5, the V gene TRBV7-9; no definite D call. This CDR3 contains 12 residues. V lost 5 bases, J lost 4 bases, and 8 bases lay in between. Looked up from germline, CDR1 is SEHNR and CDR2 is FQNEAQ (reference sequence). CDR3 in amino acids: CASSTLRETQYF. The CDR3 DNA reads TGTGCCAGCAGCACACTCCGAGAGACCCAGTACTTC.

This clonotype was recorded a few times. V is TRBV29-1 and J is TRBJ2-7; 10 bases match TRBD1. V dropped 4 bases and J dropped 4; count of bases not matched to a gene: 7. Germline assignment: CDR1 SQVTM and CDR2 ANQGSEA. This CDR3 has 14 amino acids. The CDR3 region is CSVAPRQGAYEQYF. The CDR3 DNA is TGCAGCGTTGCCCCAAGACAGGGGGCTTACGAGCAGTACTTC.

The chain has TRBV6-5 and TRBJ2-7; TRBD1 agrees at 10 bases. Germline CDR1 reads MNHEY; CDR2 reads SVGAGI. This CDR3 region has 16 residues. J was trimmed by 3 bases and V by 6 bases; bases with no gene match: 11. The CDR3 sequence: CASSYIIGTGVYEQYF. Written as DNA, the CDR3 is TGTGCCAGCAGCTACATAATAGGGACAGGGGTCTACGAGCAGTACTTC.

This clonotype was counted only a few times. The chain carries TRBV24-1 and TRBJ2-3; 10 nucleotides align to TRBD1. V gave up 4 bases and J gave up 11 bases; unmatched junction bases: 2. The germline V gene encodes CDR1 KGHDR and CDR2 SFDVKD. The CDR3 runs to 12 residues. Written as DNA, the CDR3 is TGTGCCACCAGTGAGCGGACAGGGGGGCAGTATTTT. As protein: CATSERTGGQYF.

V usage is TRBV10-1 and J usage is TRBJ2-3; D possibly corresponds to TRBD2 (6 bases). V gave up 2 bases and J gave up 4 bases, with 10 bases separating them. The CDR3 loop spans 14 amino acids. Germline CDR1 and CDR2: WNHNN and SYGVQD (reference sequence). The chain's CDR3 is CASSEAGIPDTQYF. The CDR3 region has the DNA TGCGCCAGCAGTGAGGCGGGAATACCAGATACGCAGTATTTT.

In its sample, this clonotype was seen a few times. The chain uses TRBV4-3 and TRBJ1-2, with TRBD1 matching over 9 bases. This CDR3 is built from 17 residues. The germline V gene encodes CDR1 LGHNA and CDR2 YSLEER. V was clipped by 0 bases and J by 5 bases; unmatched bases: 10. Written as DNA, the CDR3 is TGCGCCAGCAGCCAAGAAGGACAGGGGCCCTGGGCTTATGGCTACACCTTC. This encodes CASSQEGQGPWAYGYTF.

The chain's CDR3 is CASSLAPGNSYEQYF. CDR3 DNA sequence: TGTGCCAGCAGCTTAGCCCCCGGCAATTCCTACGAGCAGTACTTC. This rearrangement joins TRBV7-7 to TRBJ2-7; D remains ambiguous. This CDR3 has 15 amino acids. Germline V gene sequence: CDR1 SSHAT, CDR2 FNYEAQ (reference sequence). V lost 0 bases to trimming and J lost 1 base, with 10 bases between them.